A single sample gave rise to the 8 T cell receptor beta chains below, sequenced in a study of blood T cell repertoires in COVID-19. Sequenced by immunoSEQ multiplex PCR; TCRdb stores in-frame clones only, minus some. The sample comprises about 88,000 clones, roughly 84% of which are singletons, and 2.9% rests with the top ten. The sequencing sample was made of peripheral blood. The receptors stem from a woman of 80 years or more with acute or convalescent COVID-19.

This chain joins TRBV28 and TRBJ1-5; no definite D call. Per germline, CDR1 MDHEN and CDR2 SYDVKM. CDR3 length: 13 residues. Trimming took 3 bases from V and 9 from J, leaving 12 bases between them. Here the CDR3 DNA reads TGTGCCAGCAGTTTCACCGCGGTACTGCCCCAGCATTTT. This encodes CASSFTAVLPQHF.

This chain uses TRBV6-5 with TRBJ1-1; perhaps TRBD1 as D (6 bases). CDR1 MNHEY and CDR2 SVGAGI come from the germline V gene. V shed 4 bases and J shed 11 bases, with 8 bases lying between them. The CDR3 is 10 amino acids. Here the CDR3 reads CASSSGVAFF. The CDR3 nucleotides are TGTGCCAGCAGTTCAGGGGTGGCTTTCTTT.

The genes are TRBV6-5 and TRBJ1-2; D unclear. CDR3 size: 16 residues. Trimming shortened V by 3 bases and J by 4 bases, and 18 bases separated the two germline ends. Per the germline V gene, CDR1 is MNHEY and CDR2 is SVGAGI. CDR3 nucleotides: TGTGCCAGCAGTTATAACGCGGGCCTCTATGCCTATGGCTACACCTTC. It yields the protein CASSYNAGLYAYGYTF.

The chain links TRBV6-5 to TRBJ1-2, with D perhaps TRBD1 (5 bases). The CDR3 is made up of 15 amino acids. V was clipped by 0 bases and J by 9 bases, with 17 bases between them. The germline CDR1 and CDR2 sequences are MNHEY and SVGAGI. Written as DNA, the CDR3 is TGTGCCAGCAGTTACTCCATCCTGGAGGGACGGAGCTACACCTTC. As protein: CASSYSILEGRSYTF.

The gene calls are TRBV29-1 and TRBJ1-2, with 7 bases lining up with TRBD1. Trimming cost V 1 base and J 8 bases; bases outside gene matches: 4. Germline CDR1 is SQVTM and CDR2 is ANQGSEA. The CDR3 sequence is 12 residues long. The CDR3 loop reads CSVEGRGRGYTF. The CDR3 DNA sequence: TGCAGCGTTGAAGGGAGGGGGCGAGGCTACACCTTC.

CDR3 loop: CASGPGGLAYNEQFF. CDR3 DNA sequence: TGTGCTAGTGGTCCCGGAGGACTAGCCTACAATGAGCAGTTCTTC. The rearrangement uses TRBV12-5 and TRBJ2-1; 7 positions match TRBD2. The ends lost 5 bases at V and 2 bases at J; junction bases unmatched: 6. Germline V lookup: CDR1 LGHNT, CDR2 FRNRAP. The CDR3 loop spans 15 amino acids.

This sequence joins TRBV4-2 and TRBJ2-7, with 7 bases aligning to TRBD1. There are 16 residues in the CDR3. Germline CDR1 and CDR2: LGHNA and YNFKEQ. The V segment lost 0 bases and the J segment 5 bases; nucleotides outside the gene matches: 10. CDR3 residues: CASSQDLTGRLNEQYF. As DNA, the CDR3 is TGTGCCAGCAGCCAAGATCTGACAGGGCGCCTGAACGAGCAGTACTTC.

The rearrangement links TRBV6-2 or TRBV6-3 to TRBJ2-7; D gene ambiguous. This CDR3 spans 12 amino acids. Trimming shortened V by 4 bases and J by 8 bases, and 12 bases separated the two germline ends. CDR1 and CDR2 (germline): MNHEY, SVGEGT. CDR3 bases: TGTGCCAGCAGTTTCGTGCGCGGTCAGCAGTACTTC. Translated, it gives CASSFVRGQQYF.